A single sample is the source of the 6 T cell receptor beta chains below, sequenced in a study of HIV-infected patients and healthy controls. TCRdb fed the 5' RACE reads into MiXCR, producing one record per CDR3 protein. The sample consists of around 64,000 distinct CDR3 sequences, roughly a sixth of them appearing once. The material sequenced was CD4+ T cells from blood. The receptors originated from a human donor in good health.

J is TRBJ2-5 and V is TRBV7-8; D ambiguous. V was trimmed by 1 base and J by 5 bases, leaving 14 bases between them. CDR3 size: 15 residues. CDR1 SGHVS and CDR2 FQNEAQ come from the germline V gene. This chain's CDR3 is CASSLVPEGFETQYF. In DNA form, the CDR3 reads TGTGCCAGCAGCTTAGTTCCGGAAGGGTTTGAGACCCAGTACTTC. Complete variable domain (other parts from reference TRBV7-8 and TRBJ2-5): GAGVSQSPRYKVAKRGQDVALRCDPISGHVSLFWYQQALGQGPEFLTYFQNEAQLDKSGLPSDRFFAERPEGSVSTLKIQRTQQEDSAVYLCASSLVPEGFETQYFGPGTRLLVL.

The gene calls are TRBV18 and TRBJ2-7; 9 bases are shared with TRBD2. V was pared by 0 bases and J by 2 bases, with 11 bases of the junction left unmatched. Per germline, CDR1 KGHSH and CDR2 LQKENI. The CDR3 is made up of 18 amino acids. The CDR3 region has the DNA TGTGCCAGCTCACCACCGACCGGGAGCGGGGGGCCCACCTACGAGCAGTACTTC. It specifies CASSPPTGSGGPTYEQYF.

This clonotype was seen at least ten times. The CDR3 reads CASSAGAETQYF. The CDR3, as DNA: TGTGCCAGCAGTGCCGGGGCTGAGACCCAGTACTTC. The chain couples TRBV2 to TRBJ2-5, with D possibly being TRBD1 or TRBD2 (5 bases each). Trimming removed 4 bases at V and 5 bases at J, with 8 bases between. Germline loops: CDR1 SNHLY, CDR2 FYNNEI. The length of the CDR3 is 12 residues.

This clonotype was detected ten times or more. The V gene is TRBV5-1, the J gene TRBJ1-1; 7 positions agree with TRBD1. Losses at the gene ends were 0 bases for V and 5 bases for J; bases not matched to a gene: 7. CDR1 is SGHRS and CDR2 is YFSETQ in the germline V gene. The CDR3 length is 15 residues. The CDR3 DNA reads TGCGCCAGCAGCTTGGCCCGGGACAGCTGGACTGAAGCTTTCTTT. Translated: CASSLARDSWTEAFF.

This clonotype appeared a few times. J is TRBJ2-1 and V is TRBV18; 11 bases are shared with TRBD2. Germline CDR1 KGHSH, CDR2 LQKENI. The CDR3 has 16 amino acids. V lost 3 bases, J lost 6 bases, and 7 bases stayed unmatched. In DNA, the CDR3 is TGTGCCAGCTCACCCCTTAGCGGGGGGGCGTCCAATGAGCAGTTCTTC. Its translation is CASSPLSGGASNEQFF.

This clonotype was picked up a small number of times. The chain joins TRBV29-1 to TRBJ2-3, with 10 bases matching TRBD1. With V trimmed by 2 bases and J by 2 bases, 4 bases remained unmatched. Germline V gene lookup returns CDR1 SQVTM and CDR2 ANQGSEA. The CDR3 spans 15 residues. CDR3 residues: CSVERTGGSTDTQYF. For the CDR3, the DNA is TGCAGCGTTGAACGGACAGGGGGTTCCACAGATACGCAGTATTTT.